This T cell receptor (beta chain) came from a study of long-term antiretroviral therapy in people with HIV. V was shortened by 8 bases and J by 0 bases, with 15 bases between the two germline ends. The CDR3 length is 15 residues. CDR1 ENHRY and CDR2 SYGVKD come from the germline V gene. Survey-level immunoSEQ v3.0 assays were run. Sequencing was performed with immunoSEQ multiplex PCR; in TCRdb, only in-frame clones are kept and a portion is missing. The table has under 35,000 clones, around 90% seen once. The sequence came from a man between 18 and 35 years old with HIV. The chain has TRBV10-3 and TRBJ2-3; TRBD1 or TRBD2 may be the D gene (6 bases each). Sequenced here: unsorted PBMCs, sampled 1.1 years after starting antiretroviral therapy. DNA of the CDR3: TGTGCCATCGGGGGCGGGGCGGCTAGCACAGATACGCAGTATTTT. This codes for CAIGGGAASTDTQYF.